The 7 T cell receptor beta chains in this list originate from one sample, sequenced in a study of blood T cells in healthy people across ages. It was with a sample-barcoded 5' primer and a J-beta primer mix that a second PCR of roughly 7 to 12 cycles was run. MiXCR was run by TCRdb on the 5' RACE reads, yielding one entry per CDR3 protein. The sample contains roughly 730,000 distinct CDR3 sequences, 45% to 70% of which appear only once. Sequences were obtained from blood. The receptors were gathered from a man aged 40-49 years in good health.

This clonotype has only a few counts. V gene TRBV12-3 or TRBV12-4 combines with J gene TRBJ1-2; no clear D gene. V gave up 5 bases and J gave up 0 bases, with 13 bases separating them. The CDR3 is made up of 15 amino acids. The CDR3 bases are TGTGCCAGCAGTCAGACTGGCAGACCTAACTATGGCTACACCTTC. It translates to CASSQTGRPNYGYTF.

In this sample, this clonotype turned up once. This chain uses TRBV6-2 or TRBV6-3 with TRBJ2-3; D might be TRBD2 (6 bases). This CDR3 comprises 16 residues. V lost 7 bases and J lost 1, with 18 bases in between. Germline-derived CDR1 and CDR2 are MNHEY and SVGEGT. CDR3 sequence reads: CASTGPGGIRTDTQYF. The CDR3 DNA reads TGTGCCAGCACCGGCCCAGGAGGGATACGCACAGATACGCAGTATTTT.

The chain has TRBV6-1 and TRBJ2-1; D unclear. Per the germline V gene, CDR1 is MNHNS and CDR2 is SASEGT. The length of the CDR3 is 18 residues. The V end lost 6 bases, the J end lost 0 bases, and 21 bases lay between the germline ends. CDR3 sequence (DNA): TGTGCCAGCAGGCGAGTGCTAAGCAGTATTAGCTCCTACAATGAGCAGTTCTTC. As protein: CASRRVLSSISSYNEQFF.

This clonotype was seen a few times. This chain links TRBV4-1 with TRBJ2-4; the D gene is possibly TRBD2 (6 bases). The DNA end is a closer match to TRBJ2-7, so the J assignment may be wrong. From germline, CDR1 is MGHRA and CDR2 YSYEKL. The CDR3 loop spans 14 amino acids. This CDR3 reads CASSQVMAGYEQYF. The CDR3 region has the DNA TGCGCCAGCAGCCAAGTGATGGCGGGATACGAGCAGTACTTC.

This clonotype was recorded once. One end of the junction varies from germline; a read error may be responsible. This chain connects TRBV7-9 to TRBJ2-1, with D possibly being TRBD1 or TRBD2 (5 bases each). Germline CDR1 SEHNR, CDR2 FQNEAQ (reference sequence). The CDR3 is 17 residues long. The DNA of the CDR3 is TGTGCCGGCAGCTTATATAGCGAGACAGCCTTTTACAATGAGCAGTTCTTC. It codes for CAGSLYSETAFYNEQFF.

The genes are TRBV7-2 and TRBJ2-7; D gene unclear. Trimming left V 1 base short and J 4 bases short, with 14 bases between. The CDR3 length is 15 residues. Germline assignment: CDR1 SGHTA and CDR2 FQGNSA. The CDR3 DNA sequence: TGTGCCAGCAGCTTAGTCCACGGACCAAGTTACGAGCAGTACTTC. This translates into CASSLVHGPSYEQYF.

The rearrangement links TRBV28 to TRBJ1-6, with 7 bases that match TRBD1. There are 14 residues in the CDR3. V dropped 5 bases and J dropped 9; count of bases not matched to a gene: 7. Germline CDR1 and CDR2: MDHEN and SYDVKM. CDR3 residues: CASSPIGGSSPLHF. DNA for the CDR3: TGTGCCAGCAGTCCCATAGGGGGCAGTTCACCCCTCCACTTT. The variable domain in full, completed from reference TRBV28 and TRBJ1-6, reads DVKVTQSSRYLVKRTGEKVFLECVQDMDHENMFWYRQDPGLGLRLIYFSYDVKMKEKGDIPEGYSVSREKKERFSLILESASTNQTSMYLCASSPIGGSSPLHFGNGTRLTVT.